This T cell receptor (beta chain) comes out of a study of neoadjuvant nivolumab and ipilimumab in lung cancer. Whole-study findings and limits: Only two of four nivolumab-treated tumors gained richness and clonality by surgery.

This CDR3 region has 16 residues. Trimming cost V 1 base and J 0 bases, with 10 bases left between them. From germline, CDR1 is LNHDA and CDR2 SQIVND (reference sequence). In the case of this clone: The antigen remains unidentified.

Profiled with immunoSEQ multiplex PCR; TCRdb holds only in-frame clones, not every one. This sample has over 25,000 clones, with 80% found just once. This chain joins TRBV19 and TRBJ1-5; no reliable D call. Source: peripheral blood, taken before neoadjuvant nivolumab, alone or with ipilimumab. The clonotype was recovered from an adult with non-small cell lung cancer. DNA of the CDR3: TGTGCCAGTAGTATAGGCACAGCATATAGCAATCAGCCCCAGCATTTT. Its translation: CASSIGTAYSNQPQHF.